This T cell receptor (beta chain) was sequenced in a study of blood T cells in healthy people across ages. As for the study in general: The template switching approach captured approximately one barcoded beta molecule for every two T cells.

In its sample, this clonotype was seen a few times. Its antigen is unknown. The CDR3 is 13 residues long. The V end lost 3 bases, the J end lost 0 bases, and 5 bases lay between the germline ends. CDR1 and CDR2 (germline): DFQATT, SNEGSKA (reference sequence). Next came a second PCR, run for about 6 to 12 cycles, which used a sample-barcoded 5' primer along with a J-beta primer mix. TCRdb used MiXCR to reprocess the 5' RACE reads, holding one entry per CDR3 protein. The data contain 450,000 to 700,000 distinct CDR3 sequences, 25% to 30% of them singletons. General study results and limits: Expanded clonotype shifts may have been confounded, as the donors had an unknown CMV status. Those diversity estimates obtained from one million T cells were thought to be underestimates.

The source material was blood. The genes are TRBV20-1 and TRBJ1-4, with unresolved D. The source is a woman aged 65 to 85 in good health. CDR3 region: CSASSTTNEKLFF. In nucleotides, the CDR3 is TGCAGTGCTAGCAGTACAACTAATGAAAAACTGTTTTTT.